Below, 5 T cell receptor beta chains from the same sample are listed, as sequenced in a study of patients and donors after allogeneic stem cell transplantation. Each CDR3 protein is one row after TCRdb ran MiXCR on the RT-PCR reads. The sample consists of more than 850,000 distinct CDR3 sequences, roughly 18% of them appearing once. The sample was blood, either unsorted or a sorted T cell fraction (not recorded which). These TCRs come from a human donor who was either an allogeneic HSCT recipient or a stem cell or donor lymphocyte infusion donor (not recorded which). It is not recorded whose cells these are; they may come from a transplant donor.

J is TRBJ2-3 and V is TRBV6-5; 8 bases agree with TRBD2. The V segment lost 2 bases and the J segment 0 bases; nucleotides outside the gene matches: 10. CDR1 is MNHEY, CDR2 SVGAGI, per germline. This CDR3 region has 18 residues. The CDR3 DNA reads as TGTGCCAGCAGTTACCTAGCAGCGGGAGTAAGGAGCACAGATACGCAGTATTTT. Protein product: CASSYLAAGVRSTDTQYF.

The chain couples TRBV12-3 or TRBV12-4 to TRBJ1-1, with D uncertain. The V end lost 5 bases, the J end lost 4 bases, and 20 bases lay between the germline ends. This CDR3 region has 16 residues. DNA for the CDR3: TGTGCCAGCAGTCAGAACGACGTCTCAAGGAGCACTGAAGCTTTCTTT. Translated, it gives CASSQNDVSRSTEAFF.

This clonotype was seen at least ten times. The chain carries TRBV12-3 or TRBV12-4 and TRBJ2-7, with D tentatively TRBD1 (5 bases). This CDR3 contains 13 residues. The V gene lost 10 bases and the J gene lost 0 bases, with 13 bases spanning the gap. The CDR3 sequence: CATSRGNSYEQYF. In DNA form, the CDR3 reads TGTGCCACCTCAAGGGGTAACTCCTACGAGCAGTACTTC.

A few counts support this clonotype. The rearrangement joins TRBV11-1 to TRBJ2-1, with D possibly being TRBD1 (5 bases). The length of the CDR3 is 13 residues. Per the germline V gene, CDR1 is SGHAT and CDR2 is FQDESV (reference sequence). V lost 5 bases and J 6 bases, leaving 11 bases between the germline ends. Here the CDR3 DNA reads TGTGCCAGCAGCCCGCCCAGGGCCAATGAGCAGTTCTTC. It translates to CASSPPRANEQFF. Together with reference TRBV11-1 and TRBJ2-1, the CDR3 gives the full variable domain: EAEVAQSPRYKITEKSQAVAFWCDPISGHATLYWYRQILGQGPELLVQFQDESVVDDSQLPKDRFSAERLKGVDSTLKIQPAELGDSAMYLCASSPPRANEQFFGPGTRLTVL.

The table lists this clonotype with a few counts. The chain links TRBV29-1 to TRBJ1-2, with D maybe TRBD1 (5 bases). This CDR3 has 14 amino acids. Between the trimmed V and J ends, which lost 4 bases and 5 bases, there was a span of 17 bases. Germline loops: CDR1 SQVTM, CDR2 ANQGSEA. The CDR3 DNA follows: TGCAGCGTTGTAGGTGGGGCAGATCGGTATGGCTACACCTTC. Translated, it gives CSVVGGADRYGYTF.